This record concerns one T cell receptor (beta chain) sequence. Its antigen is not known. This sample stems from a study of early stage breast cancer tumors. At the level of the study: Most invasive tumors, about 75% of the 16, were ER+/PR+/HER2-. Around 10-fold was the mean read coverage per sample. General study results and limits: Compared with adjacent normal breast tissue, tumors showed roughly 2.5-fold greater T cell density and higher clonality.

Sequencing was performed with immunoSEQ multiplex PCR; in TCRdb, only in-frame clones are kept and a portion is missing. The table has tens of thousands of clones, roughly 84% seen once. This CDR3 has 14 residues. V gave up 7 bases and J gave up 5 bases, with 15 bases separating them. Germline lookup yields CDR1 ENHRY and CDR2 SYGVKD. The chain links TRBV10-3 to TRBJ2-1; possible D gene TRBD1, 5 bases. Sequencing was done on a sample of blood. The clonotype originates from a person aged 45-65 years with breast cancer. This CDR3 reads CAIKGPGMDNEQFF. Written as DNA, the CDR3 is TGTGCCATCAAAGGTCCAGGGATGGACAATGAGCAGTTCTTC.